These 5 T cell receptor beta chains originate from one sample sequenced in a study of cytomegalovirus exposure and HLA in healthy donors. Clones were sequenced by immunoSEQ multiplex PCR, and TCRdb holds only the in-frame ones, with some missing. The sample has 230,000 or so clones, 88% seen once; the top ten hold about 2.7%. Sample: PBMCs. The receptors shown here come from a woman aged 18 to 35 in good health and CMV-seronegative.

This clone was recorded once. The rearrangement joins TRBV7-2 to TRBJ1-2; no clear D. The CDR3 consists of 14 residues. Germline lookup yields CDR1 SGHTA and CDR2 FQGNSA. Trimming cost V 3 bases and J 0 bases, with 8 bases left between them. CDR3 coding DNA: TGTGCCAGCAGCTTTTCTTCAGCTAACTATGGCTACACCTTC. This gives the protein CASSFSSANYGYTF.

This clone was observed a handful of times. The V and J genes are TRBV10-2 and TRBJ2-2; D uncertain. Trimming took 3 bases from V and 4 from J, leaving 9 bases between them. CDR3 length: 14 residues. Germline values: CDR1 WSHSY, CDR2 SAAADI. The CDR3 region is CASSELLITGELFF. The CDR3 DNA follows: TGCGCCAGCAGTGAACTACTAATCACCGGGGAGCTGTTTTTT.

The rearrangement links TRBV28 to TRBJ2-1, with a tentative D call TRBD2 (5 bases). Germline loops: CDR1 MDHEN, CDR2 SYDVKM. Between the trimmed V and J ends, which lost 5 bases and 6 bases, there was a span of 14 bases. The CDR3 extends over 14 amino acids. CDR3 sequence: CASSKSGLANEQFF. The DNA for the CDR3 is TGTGCCAGCAGTAAATCTGGTCTAGCCAATGAGCAGTTCTTC.

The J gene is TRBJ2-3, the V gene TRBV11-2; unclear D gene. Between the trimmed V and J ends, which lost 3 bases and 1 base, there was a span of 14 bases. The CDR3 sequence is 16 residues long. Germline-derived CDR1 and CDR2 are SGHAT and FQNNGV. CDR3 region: CASSFRSPSGTDTQYF. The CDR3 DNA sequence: TGTGCCAGCAGCTTTCGCTCTCCCAGTGGCACAGATACGCAGTATTTT.

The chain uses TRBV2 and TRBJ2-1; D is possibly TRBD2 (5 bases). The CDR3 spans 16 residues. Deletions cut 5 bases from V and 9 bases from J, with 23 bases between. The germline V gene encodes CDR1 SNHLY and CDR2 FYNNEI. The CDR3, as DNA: TGTGCCAGCAGTAGGGTTCGGACTGGTTCAGGTAGTGAGCAGTTCTTC. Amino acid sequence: CASSRVRTGSGSEQFF.